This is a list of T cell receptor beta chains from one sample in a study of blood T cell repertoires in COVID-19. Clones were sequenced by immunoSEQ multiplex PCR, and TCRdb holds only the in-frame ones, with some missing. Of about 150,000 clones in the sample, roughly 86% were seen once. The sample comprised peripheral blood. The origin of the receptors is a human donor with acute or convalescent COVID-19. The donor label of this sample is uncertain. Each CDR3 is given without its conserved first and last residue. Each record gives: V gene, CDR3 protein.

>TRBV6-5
ASRTGGWGDQPQH
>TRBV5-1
ASSPGQGGGYT
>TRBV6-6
ASSYVAGVSGNTIY
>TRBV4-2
ASSQDSGLGEQY
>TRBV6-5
ASSLPGMNTEAF
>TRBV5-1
ASSFAGATDTQY
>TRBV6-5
ASSYDRSARQPQH
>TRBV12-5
ASGLLLAGGYNEQF
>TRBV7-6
ASSWGLGTSGGGNTDTQY
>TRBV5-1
ASSPMGSSDTIY
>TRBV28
ASAGGSNQPQH
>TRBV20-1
SATRQGHYT
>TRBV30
AWSPPGQAYGYT
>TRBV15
ATSRDRNEQY
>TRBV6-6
ASSYREVEPQH
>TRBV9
ASSARGLNYGYT
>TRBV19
ASSISQGNTEAF
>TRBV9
ASSVRTGIADTQY
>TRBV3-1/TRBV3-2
ASRPGKGAKLF
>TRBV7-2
ASRFTGGRNGYT
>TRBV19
ASSRGRTEAF
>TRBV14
ASSFGTSGRYNEQF
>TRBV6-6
ASSAQGRNSPLH
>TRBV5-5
ASSLHRDPNTGELF
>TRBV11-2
ASSLESRVNTEAF
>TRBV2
ASSEWRSSGNQPQH
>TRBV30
AWDLGGQPLH
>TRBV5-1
ASSLELAGGNTGELF
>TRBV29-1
SVGGPSEAF
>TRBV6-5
ASSYGQHNQPQH
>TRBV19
ASRGGTERNQPQH
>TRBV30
AWSWTSSETQY
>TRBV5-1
ASSLETGPNYGYT
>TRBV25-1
ASSESTGQGQNTLH
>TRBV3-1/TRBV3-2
ASSQTLGPDTQY
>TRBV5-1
ASSPQGASGGYT
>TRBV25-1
ASSEGRAF
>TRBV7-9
ASSSRDRGLDTEAF
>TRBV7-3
ASSIQGGSYEQY
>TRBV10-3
AISDKTGGPLSRQPQH
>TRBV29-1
SVYDTGFNYGYT
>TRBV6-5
ASSYSRTSGEQY